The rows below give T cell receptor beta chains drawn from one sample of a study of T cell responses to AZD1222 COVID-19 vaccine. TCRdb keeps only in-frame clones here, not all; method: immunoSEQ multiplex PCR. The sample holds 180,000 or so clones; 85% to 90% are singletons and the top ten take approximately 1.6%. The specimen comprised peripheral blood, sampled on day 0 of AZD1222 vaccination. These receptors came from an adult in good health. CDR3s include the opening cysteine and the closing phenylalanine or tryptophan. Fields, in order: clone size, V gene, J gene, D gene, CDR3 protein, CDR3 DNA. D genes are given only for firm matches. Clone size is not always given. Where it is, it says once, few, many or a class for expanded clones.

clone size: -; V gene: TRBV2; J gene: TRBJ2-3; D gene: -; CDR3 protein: CASKREWSTDTQYF; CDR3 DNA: TGTGCCAGCAAGAGGGAGTGGAGCACAGATACGCAGTATTTT
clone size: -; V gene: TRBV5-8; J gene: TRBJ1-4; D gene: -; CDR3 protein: CASNPVGQSRGGEKLFF; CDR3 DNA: TGTGCCAGCAACCCGGTTGGGCAGTCCAGAGGGGGTGAAAAACTGTTTTTT
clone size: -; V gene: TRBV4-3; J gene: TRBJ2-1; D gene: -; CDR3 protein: CASSDDVSNEQFF; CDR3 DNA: TGCGCCAGCAGCGACGATGTATCCAATGAGCAGTTCTTC
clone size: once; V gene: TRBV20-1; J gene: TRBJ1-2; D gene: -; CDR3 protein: CSARGGYGYTF; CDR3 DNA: TGCAGTGCTAGGGGCGGTTATGGCTACACCTTC
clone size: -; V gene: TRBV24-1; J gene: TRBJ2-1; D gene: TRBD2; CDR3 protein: CATSDSRTRFGEQFF; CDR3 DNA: TGTGCCACCAGTGATTCCAGGACTAGGTTTGGTGAGCAGTTCTTC
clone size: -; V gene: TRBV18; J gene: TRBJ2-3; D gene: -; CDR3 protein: CASSPIGSATSTDTQYF; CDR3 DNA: TGTGCCAGCTCACCAATCGGGAGCGCGACTAGCACAGATACGCAGTATTTT
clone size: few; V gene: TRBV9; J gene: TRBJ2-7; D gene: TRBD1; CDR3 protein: CASSASGTGTYEQYF; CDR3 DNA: TGTGCCAGCAGCGCCTCCGGGACAGGAACATACGAGCAGTACTTC
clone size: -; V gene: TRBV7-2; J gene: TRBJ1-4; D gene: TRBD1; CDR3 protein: CASSRRGLNEKLFF; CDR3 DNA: TGTGCCAGCAGCCGCAGGGGGCTTAATGAAAAACTGTTTTTT
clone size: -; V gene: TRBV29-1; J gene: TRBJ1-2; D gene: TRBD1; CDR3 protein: CSVGTGNGYTF; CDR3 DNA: TGCAGCGTTGGGACAGGGAATGGCTACACCTTC
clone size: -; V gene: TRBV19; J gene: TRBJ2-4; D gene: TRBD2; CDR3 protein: CASSIDAGGLAKNIQYF; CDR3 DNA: TGTGCCAGTAGTATAGATGCGGGAGGGCTGGCCAAAAACATTCAGTACTTC
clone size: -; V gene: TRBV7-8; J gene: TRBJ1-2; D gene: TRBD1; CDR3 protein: CASSLMGQGMYGYTF; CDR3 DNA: TGTGCCAGCAGCTTAATGGGACAGGGGATGTATGGCTACACCTTC
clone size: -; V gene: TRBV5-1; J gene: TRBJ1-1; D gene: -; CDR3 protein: CASSRNGKGDTEAFF; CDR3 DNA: TGCGCCAGCAGCCGAAATGGCAAGGGGGACACTGAAGCTTTCTTT
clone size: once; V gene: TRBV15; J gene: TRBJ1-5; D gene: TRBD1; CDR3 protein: CATSRDDRGRGRGNQPQHF; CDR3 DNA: TGTGCCACCAGCAGAGATGACAGGGGGCGAGGTAGGGGCAATCAGCCCCAGCATTTT
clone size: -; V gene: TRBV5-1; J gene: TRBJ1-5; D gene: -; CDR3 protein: CASSLGAGGQPQHF; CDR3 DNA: TGCGCCAGCAGCTTGGGGGCGGGTGGTCAGCCCCAGCATTTT
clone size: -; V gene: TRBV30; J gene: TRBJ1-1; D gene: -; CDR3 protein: CAFSPGGLGTEAFF; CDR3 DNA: TGTGCCTTCTCACCTGGGGGGTTGGGCACTGAAGCTTTCTTT
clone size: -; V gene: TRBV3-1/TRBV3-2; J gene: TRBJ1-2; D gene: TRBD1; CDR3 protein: CASSRGGQVSGYTF; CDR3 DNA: TGTGCCAGCAGCCGAGGGGGCCAGGTATCAGGCTACACCTTC
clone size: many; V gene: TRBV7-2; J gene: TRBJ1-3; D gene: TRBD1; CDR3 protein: CASSPETGLIGNTIYF; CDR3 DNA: TGTGCCAGCAGCCCGGAGACAGGGCTTATTGGAAACACCATATATTTT
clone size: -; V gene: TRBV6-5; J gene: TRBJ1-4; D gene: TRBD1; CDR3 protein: CASSYSGQGARKLFF; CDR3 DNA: TGTGCCAGCAGTTACTCCGGACAGGGGGCGAGAAAACTGTTTTTT
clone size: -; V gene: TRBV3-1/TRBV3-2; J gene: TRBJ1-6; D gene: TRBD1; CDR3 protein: CASSQDRAGTSPLHF; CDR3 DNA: TGTGCCAGCAGCCAGGACAGGGCCGGGACGTCACCCCTCCACTTT
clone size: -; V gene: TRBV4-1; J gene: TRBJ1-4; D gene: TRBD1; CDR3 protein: CASSPRGPGEKLFF; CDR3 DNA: TGCGCCAGCAGCCCGAGGGGGCCAGGAGAAAAACTGTTTTTT
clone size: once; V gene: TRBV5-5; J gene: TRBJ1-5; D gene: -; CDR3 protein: CASSLRGVNQPQHF; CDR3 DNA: TGTGCCAGCAGCTTGAGAGGGGTCAATCAGCCCCAGCATTTT
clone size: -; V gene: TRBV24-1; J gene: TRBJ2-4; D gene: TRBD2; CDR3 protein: CAPPTSGKAKNIQYF; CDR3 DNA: TGTGCCCCCCCCACTAGCGGGAAGGCCAAAAACATTCAGTACTTC
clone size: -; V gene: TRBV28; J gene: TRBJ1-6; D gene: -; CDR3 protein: CASSTSDNNSPLHF; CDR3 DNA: TGTGCCAGCAGTACCTCGGACAATAATTCACCCCTCCACTTT
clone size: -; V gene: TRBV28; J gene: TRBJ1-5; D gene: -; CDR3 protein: CASSLLQTGGNQPQHF; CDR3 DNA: TGTGCCAGCAGTCTGCTACAAACTGGGGGCAATCAGCCCCAGCATTTT
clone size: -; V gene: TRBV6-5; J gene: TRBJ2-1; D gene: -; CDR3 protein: CASTRIAEYNEQFF; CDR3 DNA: TGTGCCAGCACCCGGATAGCGGAGTACAATGAGCAGTTCTTC
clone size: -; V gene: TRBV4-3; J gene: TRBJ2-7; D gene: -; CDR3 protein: CASSQGGSAGAEQYF; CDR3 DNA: TGCGCCAGCAGCCAAGGAGGATCTGCCGGGGCCGAGCAGTACTTC
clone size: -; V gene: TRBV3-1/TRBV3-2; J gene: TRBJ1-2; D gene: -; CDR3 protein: CASSQYGGAGYTF; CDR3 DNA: TGTGCCAGCAGCCAATACGGGGGCGCTGGCTACACCTTC
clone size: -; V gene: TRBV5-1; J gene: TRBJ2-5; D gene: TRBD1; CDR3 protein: CASSSGTGMPQETQYF; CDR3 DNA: TGCGCCAGCAGCTCGGGGACAGGGATGCCCCAAGAGACCCAGTACTTC
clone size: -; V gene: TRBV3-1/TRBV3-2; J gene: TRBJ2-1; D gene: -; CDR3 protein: CASSDTVGQFF; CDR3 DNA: TGTGCCAGCAGCGATACGGTTGGGCAGTTCTTC
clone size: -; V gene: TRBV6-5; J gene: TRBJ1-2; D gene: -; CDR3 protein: CASREFGGSSYGYTF; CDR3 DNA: TGTGCCAGCAGAGAGTTTGGAGGGAGCAGCTATGGCTACACCTTC
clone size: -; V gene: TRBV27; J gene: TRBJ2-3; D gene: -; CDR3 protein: CASSWSLQGSSTDTQYF; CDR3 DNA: TGTGCCAGCAGTTGGAGCCTTCAGGGGAGTAGCACAGATACGCAGTATTTT
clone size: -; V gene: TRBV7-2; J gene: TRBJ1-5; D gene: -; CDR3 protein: CASSLQGGQPQHF; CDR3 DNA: TGTGCCAGCAGCTTACAGGGAGGTCAGCCCCAGCATTTT
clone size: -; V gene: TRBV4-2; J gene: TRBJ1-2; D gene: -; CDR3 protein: CASSPRGGAGGYTF; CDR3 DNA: TGTGCCAGCAGCCCCCGCGGGGGGGCAGGCGGCTACACCTTC
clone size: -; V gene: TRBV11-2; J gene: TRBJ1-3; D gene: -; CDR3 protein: CASSSIFGGFGNTIYF; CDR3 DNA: TGTGCCAGCAGCTCCATCTTTGGGGGGTTCGGGAACACCATATATTTT
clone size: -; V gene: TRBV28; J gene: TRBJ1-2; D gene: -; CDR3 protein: CASIGPLGGGGYTF; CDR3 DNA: TGTGCCAGCATAGGACCCCTAGGGGGTGGAGGCTACACCTTC
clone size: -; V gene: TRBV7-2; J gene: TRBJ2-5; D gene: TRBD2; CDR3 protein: CASRPSGGPGETQYF; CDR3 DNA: TGTGCCAGCAGGCCTAGCGGGGGGCCGGGGGAGACCCAGTACTTC
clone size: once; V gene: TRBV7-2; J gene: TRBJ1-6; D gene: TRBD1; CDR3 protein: CASNTGQGSSPLHF; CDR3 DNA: TGTGCCAGCAACACGGGACAGGGGTCTTCACCCCTCCACTTT
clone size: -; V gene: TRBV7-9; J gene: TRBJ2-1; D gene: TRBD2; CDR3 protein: CASSLLGTSGKYNEQFF; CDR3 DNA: TGTGCCAGCAGCTTACTAGGTACTAGCGGGAAGTACAATGAGCAGTTCTTC
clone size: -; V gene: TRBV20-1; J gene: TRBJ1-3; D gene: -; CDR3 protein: CSASKGDTIYF; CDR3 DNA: TGCAGTGCTTCTAAAGGGGACACCATATATTTT
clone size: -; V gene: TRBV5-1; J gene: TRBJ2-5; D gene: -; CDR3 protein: CASSPGSGNGQQETQYF; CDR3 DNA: TGCGCCAGCAGCCCCGGCTCGGGAAACGGACAGCAAGAGACCCAGTACTTC
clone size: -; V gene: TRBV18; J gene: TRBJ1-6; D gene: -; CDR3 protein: CASRSGGYNSPLHF; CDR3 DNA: TGTGCCAGCCGATCAGGAGGCTATAATTCACCCCTCCACTTT